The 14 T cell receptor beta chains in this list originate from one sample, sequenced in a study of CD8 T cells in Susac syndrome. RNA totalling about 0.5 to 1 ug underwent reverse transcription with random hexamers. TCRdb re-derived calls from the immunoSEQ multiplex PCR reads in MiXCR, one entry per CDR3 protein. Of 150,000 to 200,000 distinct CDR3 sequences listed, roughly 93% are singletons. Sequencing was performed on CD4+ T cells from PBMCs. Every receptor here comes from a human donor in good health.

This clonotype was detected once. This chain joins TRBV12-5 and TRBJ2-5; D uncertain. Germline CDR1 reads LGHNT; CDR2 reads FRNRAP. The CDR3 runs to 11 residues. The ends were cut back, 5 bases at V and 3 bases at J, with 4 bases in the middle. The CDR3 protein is CASGQEETQYF. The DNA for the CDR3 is TGTGCTAGTGGTCAGGAAGAGACCCAGTACTTC.

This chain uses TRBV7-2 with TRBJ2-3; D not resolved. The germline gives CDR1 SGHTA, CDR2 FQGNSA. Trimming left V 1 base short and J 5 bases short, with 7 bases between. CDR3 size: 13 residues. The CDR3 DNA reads TGTGCCAGCAGCTTAGTGGTGGAAGATACGCAGTATTTT. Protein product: CASSLVVEDTQYF.

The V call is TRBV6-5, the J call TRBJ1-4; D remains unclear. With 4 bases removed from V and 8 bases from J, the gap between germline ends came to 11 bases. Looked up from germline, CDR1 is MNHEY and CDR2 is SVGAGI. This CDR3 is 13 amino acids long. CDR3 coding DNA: TGTGCCAGCAGTTTCCGGTCCTGGGAAAAACTGTTTTTT. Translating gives CASSFRSWEKLFF.

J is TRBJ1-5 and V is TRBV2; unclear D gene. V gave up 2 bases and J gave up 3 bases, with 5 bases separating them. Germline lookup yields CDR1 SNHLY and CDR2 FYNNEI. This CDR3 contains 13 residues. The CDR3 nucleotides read TGTGCCAGCAGTGAATTTTCCAATCAGCCCCAGCATTTT. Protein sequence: CASSEFSNQPQHF. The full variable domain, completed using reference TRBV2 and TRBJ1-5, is EPEVTQTPSHQVTQMGQEVILRCVPISNHLYFYWYRQILGQKVEFLVSFYNNEISEKSEIFDDQFSVERPDGSNFTLKIRSTKLEDSAMYFCASSEFSNQPQHFGDGTRLSIL.

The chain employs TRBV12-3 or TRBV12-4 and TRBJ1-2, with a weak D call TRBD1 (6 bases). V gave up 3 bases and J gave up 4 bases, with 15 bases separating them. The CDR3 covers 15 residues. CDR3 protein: CASSFAGHPPYGYTF. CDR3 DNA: TGTGCCAGCAGTTTTGCGGGACACCCACCCTATGGCTACACCTTC.

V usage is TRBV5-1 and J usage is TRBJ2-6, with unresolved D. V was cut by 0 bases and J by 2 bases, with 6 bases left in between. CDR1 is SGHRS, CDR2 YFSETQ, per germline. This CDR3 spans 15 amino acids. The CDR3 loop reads CASSLEFAGANVLTF. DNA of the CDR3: TGCGCCAGCAGCTTGGAATTCGCTGGGGCCAACGTCCTGACTTTC.

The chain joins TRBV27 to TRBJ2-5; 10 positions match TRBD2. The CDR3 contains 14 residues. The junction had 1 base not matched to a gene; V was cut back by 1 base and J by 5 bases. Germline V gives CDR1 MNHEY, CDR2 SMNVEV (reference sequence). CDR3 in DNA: TGTGCCAGCAGTTTATATAGCGGGGGGGAGACCCAGTACTTC. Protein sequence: CASSLYSGGETQYF.

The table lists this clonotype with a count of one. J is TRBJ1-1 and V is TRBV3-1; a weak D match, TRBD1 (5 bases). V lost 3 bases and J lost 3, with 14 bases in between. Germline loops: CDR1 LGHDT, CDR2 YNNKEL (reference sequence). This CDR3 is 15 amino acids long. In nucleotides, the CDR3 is TGTGCCAGCAGCCACGGGGGGGTTGGTGACACTGAAGCTTTCTTT. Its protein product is CASSHGGVGDTEAFF.

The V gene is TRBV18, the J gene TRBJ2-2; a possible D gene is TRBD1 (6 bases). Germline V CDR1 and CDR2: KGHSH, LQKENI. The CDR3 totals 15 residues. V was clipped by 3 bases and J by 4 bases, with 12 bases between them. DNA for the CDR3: TGTGCCAGCTCACCTGGACAGACCCTCACCGGGGAGCTGTTTTTT. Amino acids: CASSPGQTLTGELFF.

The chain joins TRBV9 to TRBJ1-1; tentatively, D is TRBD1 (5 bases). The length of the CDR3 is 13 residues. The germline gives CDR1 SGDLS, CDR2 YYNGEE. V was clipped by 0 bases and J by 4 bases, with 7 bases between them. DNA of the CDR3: TGTGCCAGCAGCGTAGGACAGTCCACTGAAGCTTTCTTT. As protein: CASSVGQSTEAFF.

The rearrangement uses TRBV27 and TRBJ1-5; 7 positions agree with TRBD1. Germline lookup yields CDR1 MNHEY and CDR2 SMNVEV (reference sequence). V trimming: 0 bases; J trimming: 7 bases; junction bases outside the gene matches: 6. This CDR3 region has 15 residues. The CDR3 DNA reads TGTGCCAGCAGTTTATCGGCGGCAGGGGGACAGCCCCAGCATTTT. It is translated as CASSLSAAGGQPQHF.

The CDR3 nucleotides are TGTGCCAGCAGCCCAACACGGGTGGAGGAGACCCAGTACTTC. It is translated as CASSPTRVEETQYF. The rearrangement uses TRBV11-2 and TRBJ2-5; D gene ambiguous. The V end lost 5 bases, the J end lost 5 bases, and 15 bases lay between the germline ends. The CDR3 is 14 amino acids. Germline assignment: CDR1 SGHAT and CDR2 FQNNGV. The variable domain in full, with the rest retrieved from reference TRBV11-2 and TRBJ2-5, is EAGVAQSPRYKIIEKRQSVAFWCNPISGHATLYWYQQILGQGPKLLIQFQNNGVVDDSQLPKDRFSAERLKGVDSTLKIQPAKLEDSAVYLCASSPTRVEETQYFGPGTRLLVL.

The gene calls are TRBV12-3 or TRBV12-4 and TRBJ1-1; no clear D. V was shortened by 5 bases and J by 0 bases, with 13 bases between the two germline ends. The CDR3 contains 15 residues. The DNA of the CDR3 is TGTGCCAGCAGTCTGGGCCGAGGGTTGAACACTGAAGCTTTCTTT. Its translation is CASSLGRGLNTEAFF.

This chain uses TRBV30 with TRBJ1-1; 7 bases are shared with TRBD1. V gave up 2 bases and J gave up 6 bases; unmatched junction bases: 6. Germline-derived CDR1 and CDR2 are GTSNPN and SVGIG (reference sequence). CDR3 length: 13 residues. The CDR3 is CAWSPRGGSEAFF. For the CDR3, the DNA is TGTGCCTGGAGTCCCAGGGGGGGCTCTGAAGCTTTCTTT.